One sample yielded the 20 T cell receptor beta chains listed below, sequenced in a study of beta chain features in type 1 diabetes. Notes on the study in general: TCRB CDR3 length was moderately but significantly reduced in all four CD4+ subsets of Type 1 diabetes patients.

Of the isolated RNA, all was reverse transcribed, and so the sequenced material was expressed TCRB transcripts. Generated by immunoSEQ multiplex PCR, the TCRdb table keeps only in-frame clones and is missing some. The repertoire holds 200,000 to 250,000 clones, 14% seen once, with just under 0.02% in the top ten. These receptors' antigens are unknown. Input material: naive CD4+ T cells from blood. The receptors stem from a man aged 25-45 years with type 1 diabetes.

The V call is TRBV4-1, the J call TRBJ1-4, with TRBD1 identical over 9 bases. With 3 bases clipped from V and 8 bases from J, the junction kept 10 bases outside the gene matches. The CDR3 has 16 amino acids. Germline V lookup: CDR1 MGHRA, CDR2 YSYEKL. CDR3 amino acids: CASSHGPTGGQEKLFF. The CDR3, as DNA: TGCGCCAGCAGCCACGGCCCGACAGGGGGACAAGAAAAACTGTTTTTT.

The genes are TRBV6-5 and TRBJ2-5; D is unclear. Trimming shortened V by 2 bases and J by 6 bases, and 10 bases separated the two germline ends. This CDR3 contains 13 residues. Germline V CDR1 and CDR2: MNHEY, SVGAGI. The CDR3, as DNA: TGTGCCAGCAGTTACGTCACAGATCAGACCCAGTACTTC. This codes for CASSYVTDQTQYF.

The table lists this clone with a few counts. V gene TRBV7-2 combines with J gene TRBJ2-5; the D gene is possibly TRBD1 (6 bases). Germline CDR1 is SGHTA and CDR2 is FQGNSA. Deletions cut 5 bases from V and 4 bases from J, with 11 bases between. The CDR3 contains 13 residues. CDR3 loop: CASSGQRLETQYF. The CDR3, as DNA: TGTGCCAGCAGCGGACAGCGTCTAGAGACCCAGTACTTC.

The rearrangement joins TRBV5-4 to TRBJ1-6, with 8 bases identical to TRBD1. CDR1 is SGHNT, CDR2 YYREEE, per germline (reference sequence). J gave up 7 bases and V 4 bases, and 4 bases lay outside the gene matches. This CDR3 region has 14 residues. The CDR3 is CASSPRTGNSPLHF. CDR3 bases: TGTGCCAGCAGCCCCCGGACAGGGAATTCACCCCTCCACTTT.

The chain combines TRBV11-2 with TRBJ2-2, with 7 positions matching TRBD2. V trimming: 4 bases; J trimming: 0 bases; junction bases outside the gene matches: 5. The germline CDR1 and CDR2 sequences are SGHAT and FQNNGV. There are 16 residues in the CDR3. CDR3 bases: TGTGCCAGCAGCTGGAGCGGGGAAACGAACACCGGGGAGCTGTTTTTT. Its translation: CASSWSGETNTGELFF.

V and J are TRBV12-5 and TRBJ2-7; D possibly corresponds to TRBD1 (5 bases). Germline lookup yields CDR1 LGHNT and CDR2 FRNRAP. This CDR3 region has 13 residues. The V end was cut by 2 bases, the J end by 5 bases, with 10 bases between. The chain's CDR3 is CASGLLGRDEQYF. In nucleotides, the CDR3 is TGTGCTAGTGGTTTGTTAGGCAGGGACGAGCAGTACTTC.

This clone was picked up a small number of times. This chain uses TRBV6-5 with TRBJ2-7; tentative D call: TRBD1 (7 bases). Germline V lookup: CDR1 MNHEY, CDR2 SVGAGI. This CDR3 is built from 15 residues. V dropped 4 bases and J dropped 1 base, with 14 bases sitting between them. CDR3 sequence (DNA): TGTGCCAGCAGTTTGAGGTCAGGGGGGTCCTACGAGCAGTACTTC. This sequence encodes CASSLRSGGSYEQYF.

The genes are TRBV6-4 and TRBJ2-3; D is possibly TRBD1 (5 bases). The V and J ends lost 2 bases and 5 bases respectively, with 8 bases between them. The germline V gene has CDR1 MRHNA and CDR2 SNTAGT. The CDR3 has 13 amino acids. Written as DNA, the CDR3 is TGTGCCAGCAGTGACCAGGGCGGAGATACGCAGTATTTT. As protein: CASSDQGGDTQYF.

This clone was found a few times. The chain joins TRBV15 to TRBJ2-1; 8 bases fit TRBD2. The CDR3 consists of 15 residues. The germline gives CDR1 LNHNV, CDR2 YYDKDF (reference sequence). J gave up 5 bases and V 0 bases, and 3 bases lay outside the gene matches. The CDR3 sequence: CATSRDSGGNNEQFF. As DNA, the CDR3 is TGTGCCACCAGCAGAGACAGCGGGGGCAACAATGAGCAGTTCTTC.

This clone turned up a few times. V usage is TRBV4-2 and J usage is TRBJ1-2; TRBD1 agrees at 7 bases. J gave up 5 bases and V 1 base, and 16 bases lay outside the gene matches. Germline values: CDR1 LGHNA, CDR2 YNFKEQ. The CDR3 runs to 18 residues. The CDR3, as DNA: TGTGCCAGCAGCCAAGCTACACAAACAGGGGCGACTCGTTATGGCTACACCTTC. This translates into CASSQATQTGATRYGYTF.

This clone showed up just once. J is TRBJ1-5 and V is TRBV28; D unresolved. The CDR3 sequence is 17 residues long. Per the germline V gene, CDR1 is MDHEN and CDR2 is SYDVKM. Between the trimmed V and J ends, which lost 1 base and 2 bases, there was a span of 15 bases. This CDR3 is CASSLSRRSSGNQPQHF. CDR3 nucleotide sequence: TGTGCCAGCAGTTTATCGCGCAGGTCTTCGGGCAATCAGCCCCAGCATTTT. Combining the CDR3 with reference TRBV28 and TRBJ1-5 gives the whole variable domain DVKVTQSSRYLVKRTGEKVFLECVQDMDHENMFWYRQDPGLGLRLIYFSYDVKMKEKGDIPEGYSVSREKKERFSLILESASTNQTSMYLCASSLSRRSSGNQPQHFGDGTRLSIL.

There are a few counts of this clone. This rearrangement joins TRBV7-9 to TRBJ1-4; D remains ambiguous. CDR1 and CDR2 from the germline V gene are SEHNR and FQNEAQ (reference sequence). This CDR3 region has 14 residues. The V gene lost 1 base and the J gene lost 4 bases, with 7 bases spanning the gap. The CDR3 protein is CASSLGHGNEKLFF. In DNA, the CDR3 is TGTGCCAGCAGCTTAGGACACGGTAATGAAAAACTGTTTTTT. Full variable domain (missing parts from reference TRBV7-9 and TRBJ1-4): DTGVSQNPRHKITKRGQNVTFRCDPISEHNRLYWYRQTLGQGPEFLTYFQNEAQLEKSRLLSDRFSAERPKGSFSTLEIQRTEQGDSAMYLCASSLGHGNEKLFFGSGTQLSVL.

This clone was detected a few times. The rearrangement uses TRBV11-3 and TRBJ2-3; possibly TRBD2 for D (5 bases). V was clipped by 11 bases and J by 4 bases, with 10 bases between them. Germline V CDR1 and CDR2: SGHNT, YENEEA. The CDR3 length is 11 residues. CDR3 residues: CASARADTQYF. Written as DNA, the CDR3 is TGTGCCTCGGCGAGGGCAGATACGCAGTATTTT.

The genes are TRBV5-6 and TRBJ1-2, with a tentative D call TRBD1 (6 bases). Trimming shortened V by 2 bases and J by 8 bases, and 13 bases separated the two germline ends. The length of the CDR3 is 13 residues. Germline V gene data show CDR1 as SGHDT and CDR2 as YYEEEE. For the CDR3, the DNA is TGTGCCAGCAGCTTCCTACTACAGGGCGGCTACACCTTC. It is translated as CASSFLLQGGYTF.

The sample holds a few counts of this clone. V gene TRBV5-6 combines with J gene TRBJ2-3; TRBD2 matches 10 bases. V was pared by 0 bases and J by 2 bases, with 3 bases of the junction left unmatched. Per germline, CDR1 SGHDT and CDR2 YYEEEE. The CDR3 runs 16 residues. This CDR3 is CASSLAGTSATDTQYF. The CDR3 DNA follows: TGTGCCAGCAGCTTGGCCGGGACTAGCGCCACAGATACGCAGTATTTT.

Details on this clone: Other DNA variants within this sample encode the same CDR3. The V and J genes are TRBV7-2 and TRBJ1-1; 10 positions match TRBD1. Trimming removed 5 bases from V and 4 bases from J; junction bases left unmatched: 1. Germline V gene sequence: CDR1 SGHTA, CDR2 FQGNSA. The CDR3 covers 13 residues. CDR3 nucleotides: TGTGCCAGCAGCCGACAGGGGGCCACTGAAGCTTTCTTT. As protein: CASSRQGATEAFF.

This rearrangement joins TRBV11-2 to TRBJ2-3; 8 bases match TRBD2. CDR1 SGHAT and CDR2 FQNNGV come from the germline V gene. V gave up 0 bases and J gave up 5 bases; unmatched junction bases: 4. CDR3 length: 15 amino acids. The CDR3 DNA reads TGTGCCAGCAGCTTAGATGGGACTAGTTTAGATACGCAGTATTTT. This codes for CASSLDGTSLDTQYF.

Only a few counts were recorded for this clone. The V gene is TRBV30, the J gene TRBJ2-7; 7 positions agree with TRBD1. Germline V gene data show CDR1 as GTSNPN and CDR2 as SVGIG (reference sequence). With V trimmed by 5 bases and J by 3 bases, 4 bases remained unmatched. The CDR3 sequence is 12 residues long. The CDR3 loop reads CAWQTGSYEQYF. For the CDR3, the DNA is TGTGCCTGGCAGACAGGGAGCTACGAGCAGTACTTC.

The chain has TRBV30 and TRBJ1-5, with 11 positions matching TRBD1. V shed 5 bases and J 4 bases; nucleotides not matched to a gene: 7. Germline CDR1 reads GTSNPN; CDR2 reads SVGIG (reference sequence). There are 15 residues in the CDR3. This CDR3 reads CAWGVRDRGNQPQHF. In DNA form, the CDR3 reads TGTGCCTGGGGGGTCCGGGACAGGGGGAATCAGCCCCAGCATTTT.

This clone was seen a single time. The V call is TRBV5-1, the J call TRBJ1-4; D call uncertain. This CDR3 has 16 residues. The germline V gene has CDR1 SGHRS and CDR2 YFSETQ. V dropped 4 bases and J dropped 0 bases, with 13 bases sitting between them. The CDR3 bases are TGCGCCAGCAGCCCCCCCTCGGGTGCAACTAATGAAAAACTGTTTTTT. Its translation is CASSPPSGATNEKLFF.